The 23 T cell receptor beta chains below were found in one sample sequenced in a study of T-cell memory formation after mild COVID-19. Each CDR3 protein gets one entry after TCRdb re-called the 5' RACE reads with MiXCR. The profile shows tens of thousands of distinct CDR3 sequences, roughly 13% of them singletons. Sequences were obtained from PBMCs or a T cell subset sorted from them (not recorded which). The receptors stem from an adult woman who had mild COVID-19 (a few samples of this study predate the infection). Cell type and time point are not known.

CDR3 sequence (DNA): TGTGCCAGCAGCCTGGAGGATTTAGCGGAGACCCAGTACTTC. It codes for CASSLEDLAETQYF. The J gene is TRBJ2-5, the V gene TRBV3-1; a possible D gene is TRBD2 (5 bases). Trimming shortened V by 4 bases and J by 5 bases, and 14 bases separated the two germline ends. CDR3 length: 14 residues. Germline V lookup: CDR1 LGHDT, CDR2 YNNKEL (reference sequence).

The genes are TRBV5-6 and TRBJ2-2; possibly TRBD1 or TRBD2 for D (8 bases each). The length of the CDR3 is 17 residues. V gave up 3 bases and J gave up 4 bases, with 19 bases separating them. Germline CDR1 is SGHDT and CDR2 is YYEEEE. The CDR3 region has the DNA TGTGCCAGCAGCTCACCTGGACAGGGACTAGTCACCGGGGAGCTGTTTTTT. Its translation is CASSSPGQGLVTGELFF.

The chain has TRBV20-1 and TRBJ2-1; tentative D call: TRBD2 (6 bases). Trimming stripped 0 bases from V and 6 bases from J, with 9 bases between. This CDR3 is 13 amino acids long. The germline CDR1 and CDR2 sequences are DFQATT and SNEGSKA (reference sequence). The CDR3 sequence: CSARDSGGNEQFF. CDR3 in DNA: TGCAGTGCTAGAGATAGCGGCGGCAATGAGCAGTTCTTC.

This clonotype was detected only a few times. The V call is TRBV30, the J call TRBJ2-7; 10 positions match TRBD2. The J segment lost 3 bases and the V segment lost 2 bases, leaving 4 bases of the junction unmatched. The V gene's germline CDR1 is GTSNPN and CDR2 SVGIG (reference sequence). The CDR3 has 14 amino acids. Written as DNA, the CDR3 is TGTGCCTGGAGTAGCGGGAGGGGCCGCTACGAGCAGTACTTC. Protein product: CAWSSGRGRYEQYF.

This chain joins TRBV6-1 and TRBJ1-5, with D tentatively TRBD1 (6 bases). Per the germline V gene, CDR1 is MNHNS and CDR2 is SASEGT. This CDR3 is built from 14 residues. Trimming took off 1 base at V and 6 bases at J, with 10 bases between the two ends. CDR3 bases: TGTGCCAGCAGTGAAGGACAGGAAGGTCAGCCCCAGCATTTT. This sequence encodes CASSEGQEGQPQHF.

This clonotype was seen a few times. The chain couples TRBV7-9 to TRBJ2-5, with unresolved D. Germline V gene data show CDR1 as SEHNR and CDR2 as FQNEAQ (reference sequence). CDR3 length equals 16 residues. V shed 2 bases and J shed 1 base, with 14 bases lying between them. The CDR3 sequence is CASSLPTVHPQETQYF. The DNA of the CDR3 is TGTGCCAGCAGCTTACCGACCGTTCACCCCCAAGAGACCCAGTACTTC.

This clonotype was detected a few times. This CDR3 is CASTLSGNTEAFF. CDR3 in DNA: TGTGCCAGCACCCTGTCGGGGAACACTGAAGCTTTCTTT. The V call is TRBV6-1, the J call TRBJ1-1; D unclear. The CDR3 extends over 13 amino acids. The germline V gene encodes CDR1 MNHNS and CDR2 SASEGT. Trimming stripped 7 bases from V and 1 base from J, with 10 bases between.

V gene TRBV7-6 combines with J gene TRBJ2-3, with 9 bases lining up with TRBD2. V dropped 5 bases and J dropped 2; count of bases not matched to a gene: 17. The CDR3 is 19 residues long. CDR1 is SGHVS and CDR2 is FNYEAQ in the germline V gene. This chain's CDR3 is CASSPSGVAGEEVTDTQYF. The CDR3 coding sequence is TGTGCCAGCAGCCCCAGTGGAGTAGCGGGAGAAGAAGTCACAGATACGCAGTATTTT.

This clonotype has a handful of counts. The J gene is TRBJ2-3, the V gene TRBV7-6; no reliable D call. CDR1 is SGHVS and CDR2 is FNYEAQ in the germline V gene. The V gene lost 7 bases and the J gene lost 0 bases, with 11 bases spanning the gap. The CDR3 has 14 residues. The DNA of the CDR3 is TGTGCCAGCATCCCCACGGAAAGCACAGATACGCAGTATTTT. It specifies CASIPTESTDTQYF. Looking up the rest from reference TRBV7-6 and TRBJ2-3 gives the full variable domain: GAGVSQSPRYKVTKRGQDVALRCDPISGHVSLYWYRQALGQGPEFLTYFNYEAQQDKSGLPNDRFSAERPEGSISTLTIQRTEQRDSAMYRCASIPTESTDTQYFGPGTRLTVL.

The V gene is TRBV6-1, the J gene TRBJ2-7; D is perhaps TRBD1 (5 bases). From germline, CDR1 is MNHNS and CDR2 SASEGT. V lost 6 bases, J lost 3 bases, and 12 bases lay in between. The length of the CDR3 is 13 residues. CDR3 amino acids: CASSELGHYEQYF. CDR3 sequence (DNA): TGTGCCAGCAGCGAATTGGGGCACTACGAGCAGTACTTC.

The chain recombines TRBV6-1 with TRBJ2-7; 7 positions match TRBD1. This CDR3 has 15 amino acids. V was clipped by 5 bases and J by 3 bases; unmatched bases: 10. CDR1 is MNHNS and CDR2 is SASEGT in the germline V gene. CDR3 sequence reads: CASSLPRTGHYEQYF. The CDR3 nucleotides read TGTGCCAGCAGTCTACCCCGGACAGGTCACTACGAGCAGTACTTC.

This clonotype has a handful of counts. The chain uses TRBV7-9 and TRBJ2-3, with D possibly matching TRBD1 (6 bases). This CDR3 region has 13 residues. V was pared by 4 bases and J by 7 bases, with 12 bases between. Germline V gene data show CDR1 as SEHNR and CDR2 as FQNEAQ (reference sequence). The CDR3 DNA is TGTGCCAGCAGCTCTCCCAGGGGTCATACGCAGTATTTT. Its protein product is CASSSPRGHTQYF. The complete variable domain, with remaining parts taken from reference TRBV7-9 and TRBJ2-3, reads DTGVSQNPRHKITKRGQNVTFRCDPISEHNRLYWYRQTLGQGPEFLTYFQNEAQLEKSRLLSDRFSAERPKGSFSTLEIQRTEQGDSAMYLCASSSPRGHTQYFGPGTRLTVL.

This clonotype came up many times. The chain recombines TRBV7-9 with TRBJ2-2; no reliable D call. Germline values: CDR1 SEHNR, CDR2 FQNEAQ (reference sequence). The CDR3 length is 12 residues. Deletions cut 0 bases from V and 5 bases from J, with 1 base between. CDR3 in DNA: TGTGCCAGCAGCTTAGCGACCGGGGAGCTGTTTTTT. Protein product: CASSLATGELFF.

Only a few counts were recorded for this clonotype. V usage is TRBV29-1 and J usage is TRBJ1-1; D gene unclear. This CDR3 is built from 15 residues. The V end lost 0 bases, the J end lost 4 bases, and 15 bases lay between the germline ends. Germline V gene lookup returns CDR1 SQVTM and CDR2 ANQGSEA. CDR3 nucleotide sequence: TGCAGCGTTGAAGATCGCAAAGTTTCTACCACTGAAGCTTTCTTT. It encodes CSVEDRKVSTTEAFF.

V is TRBV6-5 and J is TRBJ2-1, with 10 bases that match TRBD1. The CDR3 is 19 residues long. The V and J ends lost 1 base and 7 bases, in that order; junction bases with no gene match: 16. Germline CDR1 MNHEY, CDR2 SVGAGI. The CDR3 sequence: CASSYFLPSGTGVENEQFF. CDR3 DNA: TGTGCCAGCAGTTACTTTCTGCCCTCGGGGACAGGGGTGGAAAATGAGCAGTTCTTC.

This clonotype was detected a few times. V usage is TRBV7-9 and J usage is TRBJ2-3, with D uncertain. Looked up from germline, CDR1 is SEHNR and CDR2 is FQNEAQ (reference sequence). The CDR3 spans 11 residues. Deletions cut 5 bases from V and 10 bases from J, with 10 bases between. Here the CDR3 DNA reads TGTGCCAGCAGCGCCCCGGGCGCGCAGTATTTT. Translating gives CASSAPGAQYF.

The rearrangement links TRBV20-1 to TRBJ2-2; D not resolved. V lost 3 bases, J lost 2 bases, and 16 bases lay in between. The CDR3 is 16 amino acids. CDR1 is DFQATT, CDR2 SNEGSKA, per germline (reference sequence). The CDR3 DNA reads TGCAGTGCTAGTCGCGTCGGCGGATTAAACACCGGGGAGCTGTTTTTT. Translated, it gives CSASRVGGLNTGELFF.

The chain recombines TRBV3-1 with TRBJ2-5; 11 bases fit TRBD2. With 3 bases clipped from V and 0 bases from J, the junction kept 12 bases outside the gene matches. From germline, CDR1 is LGHDT and CDR2 YNNKEL (reference sequence). The CDR3 is made up of 19 amino acids. The DNA for the CDR3 is TGTGCCAGCAGCCAGATCGAGCCTCCTAGCGGGGGGTACCAAGAGACCCAGTACTTC. This sequence encodes CASSQIEPPSGGYQETQYF.

The genes are TRBV5-8 and TRBJ2-5, with D tentatively TRBD2 (6 bases). CDR3 length equals 14 residues. V was clipped by 2 bases and J by 5 bases, with 13 bases between them. Germline V gene lookup returns CDR1 SGHTS and CDR2 YDEGEE. CDR3 loop: CASSFRDSRETQYF. CDR3 DNA sequence: TGTGCCAGCAGCTTCCGGGACTCACGGGAGACCCAGTACTTC.

This chain joins TRBV10-3 and TRBJ2-7; the D is unclear. The CDR3 is 14 residues long. Germline-derived CDR1 and CDR2 are ENHRY and SYGVKD. Deletions cut 6 bases from V and 3 bases from J, with 15 bases between. Here the CDR3 DNA reads TGTGCCATCAGATCTGGAGTTGCCGGCTACGAGCAGTACGTC. Its translation: CAIRSGVAGYEQYV.

This clonotype was detected only once. The genes are TRBV19 and TRBJ1-2, with 10 bases that match TRBD1. Germline CDR1 LNHDA, CDR2 SQIVND (reference sequence). This CDR3 comprises 14 residues. Unmatched junction bases numbered 6, after V lost 8 bases and J lost 3 bases. Here the CDR3 reads CASVDRGLDYGYTF. The DNA of the CDR3 is TGTGCCAGTGTTGACAGGGGGCTTGACTATGGCTACACCTTC.

The CDR3 DNA reads TGCGCCAGCACGGGGGGGACAGATACGCAGTATTTT. It yields the protein CASTGGTDTQYF. The chain has TRBV4-1 and TRBJ2-3, with TRBD2 matching over 8 bases. V trimming: 7 bases; J trimming: 3 bases; junction bases outside the gene matches: 0. Germline assignment: CDR1 MGHRA and CDR2 YSYEKL. The CDR3 sequence is 12 residues long.

This clonotype was seen repeatedly, ten times or more. The V call is TRBV6-1, the J call TRBJ2-1; TRBD2 matches at 8 bases. The V gene's germline CDR1 is MNHNS and CDR2 SASEGT. Losses at the gene ends were 6 bases for V and 3 bases for J; bases not matched to a gene: 1. The CDR3 sequence is 13 residues long. The CDR3 loop reads CASRLADYNEQFF. CDR3 DNA sequence: TGTGCCAGCAGACTAGCGGACTACAATGAGCAGTTCTTC.